These T cell receptor beta chains were read from a single sample in a study of blood T cell repertoires in COVID-19. Sequenced by immunoSEQ multiplex PCR; TCRdb stores in-frame clones only, minus some. The data contain 55,000 to 70,000 clones, 60% to 80% of them singletons. Sequencing used peripheral blood. Every receptor here comes from a man aged 55 to 69 with acute or convalescent COVID-19. The CDR3 runs from the conserved cysteine through the conserved F or W. A D gene is named only where the DNA matches it firmly. Where a row states a size, it is once, few, many or the class of an expanded clone; other rows omit it.

j_call v_call clone_size d_call cdr3_aa cdr3_nt
TRBJ2-7 TRBV28 . . CASSLTGNSYEQYF TGTGCCAGCAGTCTTACAGGGAATTCCTACGAGCAGTACTTC
TRBJ2-3 TRBV29-1 . . CSVEGDLFTDTQYF TGCAGCGTTGAGGGGGACTTATTCACAGATACGCAGTATTTT
TRBJ2-2 TRBV5-6 . TRBD2 CASSPGGPPGELFF TGTGCCAGCAGCCCGGGGGGGCCCCCCGGGGAGCTGTTTTTT
TRBJ2-1 TRBV18 . TRBD1 CASSPPIGTGGPDEQFF TGTGCCAGCTCACCTCCAATTGGGACAGGGGGACCCGATGAGCAGTTCTTC
TRBJ2-3 TRBV6-1 . . CASSEIPVGLGGSTDTQYF TGTGCCAGCAGTGAAATCCCCGTTGGATTGGGCGGGAGCACAGATACGCAGTATTTT
TRBJ2-3 TRBV7-9 . TRBD1 CASSLVSRRQGDDSDTQYF TGTGCCAGCAGTTTAGTTAGTCGTCGGCAGGGGGATGACTCAGATACGCAGTATTTT
TRBJ2-5 TRBV5-1 . . CASAEGAGETQYF TGCGCCAGCGCGGAGGGTGCGGGAGAGACCCAGTACTTC
TRBJ1-3 TRBV2 once TRBD1 CASSSGTGTGNTIYF TGTGCCAGCAGCTCCGGGACAGGGACTGGAAACACCATATATTTT
TRBJ1-1 TRBV9 . . CASSVGLFDRNTEAFF TGTGCCAGCAGCGTAGGTTTGTTTGACAGAAACACTGAAGCTTTCTTT
TRBJ1-4 TRBV11-2 once . CASSSQVSNEKLFF TGTGCCAGCAGCTCACAGGTTTCAAATGAAAAACTGTTTTTT
TRBJ1-2 TRBV27 . . CASSLYGGVLSFGRDGYTF TGTGCCAGCAGTTTATATGGAGGCGTTTTGTCTTTCGGGAGGGATGGCTACACCTTC
TRBJ1-6 TRBV5-6 few TRBD1 CASSPSPDRGYSPLHF TGTGCCAGCAGCCCCTCCCCTGACAGGGGGTATTCACCCCTCCACTTT
TRBJ2-1 TRBV5-1 . TRBD1 CASSLEITGTGNYEQFF TGCGCCAGCAGCTTGGAAATCACCGGGACAGGCAACTATGAGCAGTTCTTC
TRBJ1-2 TRBV19 . . CASSTLNPQGAGGYTF TGTGCCAGTAGCACCCTTAACCCACAGGGAGCGGGGGGCTACACCTTC
TRBJ1-1 TRBV19 . . CASSIGGINTEAFF TGTGCCAGTAGTATTGGAGGGATCAACACTGAAGCTTTCTTT
TRBJ1-6 TRBV5-4 . . CASGQPSGSPLHF TGTGCCAGCGGACAGCCTAGCGGTTCACCCCTCCACTTT
TRBJ1-5 TRBV7-2 . . CASSPQSGSNQPQHF TGTGCCAGCAGCCCCCAGAGCGGAAGCAATCAGCCCCAGCATTTT
TRBJ1-2 TRBV28 . . CASTGQNYGYTF TGTGCCAGTACGGGACAAAACTATGGCTACACCTTC
TRBJ1-3 TRBV6-1 . TRBD1 CASSERGQGTGNTIYF TGTGCCAGCAGTGAAAGGGGACAGGGGACTGGAAACACCATATATTTT
TRBJ1-3 TRBV7-8 . TRBD1 CASSLTGGASGNTIYF TGTGCCAGCAGCTTGACAGGGGGCGCGAGCGGAAACACCATATATTTT
TRBJ1-2 TRBV11-2 . TRBD1 CASSPREGANYGYTF TGTGCCAGCAGCCCCCGGGAGGGGGCAAACTATGGCTACACCTTC
TRBJ2-3 TRBV30 once TRBD2 CAWSEAGGHTDTQYF TGTGCCTGGAGTGAAGCGGGGGGACATACAGATACGCAGTATTTT
TRBJ2-2 TRBV5-8 . TRBD1 CASCWDRGIGNTGELFF TGTGCCAGCTGCTGGGACAGGGGAATTGGGAACACCGGGGAGCTGTTTTTT
TRBJ1-6 TRBV12-5 . . CASALWGGYSPLHF TGTGCTAGTGCGCTTTGGGGGGGGTATTCACCCCTCCACTTT
TRBJ2-3 TRBV19 . . CASSSRGLASDTQYF TGTGCCAGTAGTTCCCGTGGCCTCGCATCAGATACGCAGTATTTT
TRBJ2-7 TRBV7-8 . TRBD1 CASSQRQGSPYEQYF TGTGCCAGCAGCCAAAGACAGGGATCCCCCTACGAGCAGTACTTC
TRBJ2-1 TRBV2 . TRBD2 CASRGTSSYNEQFF TGTGCCAGCAGGGGGACTAGCTCCTACAATGAGCAGTTCTTC
TRBJ2-2 TRBV19 once TRBD2 CASESGVMSGELFF TGTGCCAGTGAAAGCGGGGTAATGTCCGGGGAGCTGTTTTTT
TRBJ2-2 TRBV5-1 . . CASSLLANSVLSNTGELFF TGCGCCAGCAGCTTGTTAGCGAACTCCGTTCTATCGAACACCGGGGAGCTGTTTTTT
TRBJ2-4 TRBV5-4 . TRBD2 CASSSMTSGAENIQYF TGTGCCAGCAGCTCCATGACTAGCGGGGCCGAAAACATTCAGTACTTC
TRBJ2-6 TRBV19 . . CASTLGGAGANVLTF TGTGCCAGTACCTTAGGAGGGGCTGGGGCCAACGTCCTGACTTTC
TRBJ1-1 TRBV2 . . CASSARVQATEAFF TGTGCCAGCAGTGCCAGGGTTCAGGCCACTGAAGCTTTCTTT
TRBJ1-2 TRBV27 . . CASSLGQSYGYTF TGTGCCAGCAGTTTAGGACAAAGCTATGGCTACACCTTC
TRBJ1-6 TRBV10-2 . TRBD1 CASSGQGISPLHF TGCGCCAGCAGTGGACAGGGGATTTCACCCCTCCACTTT
TRBJ2-5 TRBV5-1 few . CASSLGDSGQETQYF TGCGCCAGCAGCTTGGGGGACTCAGGCCAAGAGACCCAGTACTTC
TRBJ2-2 TRBV14 few TRBD1 CASSIQGARRLYTGELFF TGTGCCAGCAGCATACAGGGGGCCCGGAGACTTTACACCGGGGAGCTGTTTTTT